This T cell receptor beta chain was sequenced for a study of response to subunit inactivated influenza vaccine. In TCRdb, the RT-PCR reads were re-called with MiXCR into one record per CDR3 protein. This sample carries 500,000 to 600,000 distinct CDR3 sequences, 10% to 15% of them seen once, and the ten largest clones take 10%. The CDR3 has 19 amino acids. CDR1 and CDR2 from the germline V gene are LGHDT and YNNKEL (reference sequence). J was trimmed by 6 bases and V by 4 bases; bases with no gene match: 22. This clonotype was picked up many times. What it binds is unknown. General study results and limits: A suggestion made by the authors is that each seasonal influenza vaccination recruits few new T cells.

The sequence came from a man in his fifties or sixties who received an inactivated influenza vaccine. This rearrangement joins TRBV3-1 to TRBJ1-1, with 8 bases identical to TRBD1. The starting material was PBMCs from blood, obtained on the day of vaccination. The CDR3 sequence is CASSPTPGAGGATSAEAFF. The CDR3 coding sequence is TGTGCCAGCAGCCCAACCCCAGGGGCAGGGGGCGCGACAAGCGCTGAAGCTTTCTTT.